The TCR beta chain described here comes from a study of radiation and T cells in renal cell carcinoma (dated by TCRdb to 2018 to 2020). At the level of the whole study: The samples were obtained from a clinical trial, where primary renal cell carcinomas were treated with 15 Gy stereotactic body radiation therapy and then removed by nephrectomy 4 weeks afterward. In total, 50 or so samples, comprising 26 tumors and approximately 27 peripheral blood samples, were subjected to TCR beta sequencing. In the approximately 53 samples combined, several million unique CDR3 nucleotide sequences were found, encoding 2.5 million to 3 million unique CDR3 amino acid sequences.

This clone was recorded a few times. What this receptor recognizes is not known. Base qualities are not recorded, but no much larger clone differs from it by a single base. Following the manufacturer's recommendations, the immunoSEQ kit was used to generate TCR beta libraries from genomic DNA. Library preparation used a first multiplex PCR with proprietary primers, then a second PCR adding unique barcodes, with bead cleanups after each round. Each sample batch included a kit-provided positive control reaction and a negative control reaction. The final libraries were assessed on an Agilent 4200 TapeStation D1000 ScreenTape, pooled by volume, and quantified by qPCR. Sequencing was performed on an Illumina NextSeq500 using a MidOutput 150-cycle cartridge, with 156 Read1 cycles, 15 Index1 cycles, and the kit custom primers. The pooled library was loaded at 1.0 pM with about 20% PhiX control spiked in. On the authors' methods: Vendor-processed data were analyzed in R, and a clonotype was defined as all T cells sharing the same CDR3 nucleotide sequence. In the clone abundance analyses, frequencies in each sample were normalized to that sample's 10,000 most abundant clones. Public T cell clones, averaging fewer than five per sample, were removed before analysis. A difference in abundance of at least 32-fold between compartments was used to define tumor-enriched and baseline blood-enriched clonotypes. Clonotypes expanded or contracted between blood time points were identified with a beta-binomial differential abundance model. The Baroni-Urbani and Buser coefficient was used to measure tumor-blood repertoire similarity, and groups were compared with two-tailed Wilcoxon tests in R. This immuneACCESS table, as held by TCRdb, lists in-frame sequences with V and J called but not all clones. Of the missing ones, under half trace to an unresolved V gene in checked studies; the others have no known cause. V and J calls and clone size come straight from that table; D and trimming were deduced from the DNA. For this sample the table gives tens of thousands of clones, of which around 78% were detected only once. The top ten constitute 6.8% of the sample.

Interpreted using the paper, the time point label stands for: blood 2 weeks post-SBRT. The sample's treatment or condition label, decoded: 15 Gy SBRT to primary tumor, nephrectomy 4 weeks later. To track tumor-enriched clonotypes, serial peripheral blood was sampled from radiation-treated patients at baseline and at 2 weeks and 4 weeks after SBRT. Every patient's renal cell carcinoma showed clear cell pathology. The QIAamp DNA Blood Mini Kit (Qiagen) was used to prepare genomic DNA for TCR sequencing. The analyses included just those samples that passed every quality control check. Reading from cysteine to phenylalanine, the CDR3 counts 14 amino acids. Only the CDR3 DNA stays, 42 bases, in frame from base 1. V is shortened by 5 bases, J by 8 bases, and the region joining them spans 18 bases. From a lookup of the germline V gene, CDR1 and CDR2 are SGHAT and FQNNGV. What the authors observed across the whole study: The single-armed trial design could not address effects of radiation dose or scheduling on the TCR repertoire. In blood, the top tumor clonotypes increased from baseline to 2 weeks after radiation and then shrank by 4 weeks, which suggests a temporary expansion of tumor-resident clones. Dynamics of the blood repertoire were not tracked past 4 weeks after treatment. Because no pretreatment tumor biopsies were available, whether clonotypes were present in the tumor at baseline could not be determined.

This receptor was taken from a man in his sixties with renal cell carcinoma. Recombination joined TRBV11-2 with TRBJ1-2, and TRBD1 may be the D gene, going by 6 matching bases. The material was blood, obtained from a patient whose treatment included radiotherapy and nephrectomy. This receptor has the CDR3 CASSPDRPGQGYTF. The DNA sequence reads TGTGCCAGCAGCCCCGACAGGCCAGGGCAAGGCTACACCTTC.